These T cell receptor beta chains were read from a single sample in a study of blood T cell repertoires in COVID-19. Sequencing was performed with immunoSEQ multiplex PCR; in TCRdb, only in-frame clones are kept and a portion is missing. The repertoire has approximately 160,000 clones, approximately 80% of them found once; the top ten carry 5.5% to 8%. The material sequenced was peripheral blood. The origin of the receptors is a woman aged 45-59 years in a cohort sampled during active or convalescent COVID-19. Each CDR3 is given with its conserved first and last residue.

cdr3_aa	v_call	j_call
CASSQPGQGVCRAFF	TRBV25-1	TRBJ1-1
CASSYAGQGIQETQYF	TRBV6-6	TRBJ2-5
CASSYGGQANTEAFF	TRBV6-2/TRBV6-3	TRBJ1-1
CASSQATLPSPRGYTF	TRBV4-3	TRBJ1-2
CASSLAGGRTNTEAFF	TRBV3-1/TRBV3-2	TRBJ1-1
CASSQNQGVIGELFF	TRBV5-4	TRBJ2-2
CASSQTQGITYNEQFF	TRBV3-1/TRBV3-2	TRBJ2-1
CASSRTSDGTQYF	TRBV5-1	TRBJ2-5
CASSALGGGRTGELFF	TRBV25-1	TRBJ2-2
CASTSRWANEQFF	TRBV27	TRBJ2-1
CASSSGQPYGYTF	TRBV7-9	TRBJ1-2
CASSPGLARRRDNEQFF	TRBV19	TRBJ2-1
CASMRRSGELFF	TRBV19	TRBJ2-2
CASSKSGGRTDTQYF	TRBV19	TRBJ2-3
CASSEWGEEGYGYTF	TRBV9	TRBJ1-2
CASSYGMATGELFF	TRBV6-2/TRBV6-3	TRBJ2-2
CASSLESRYTF	TRBV5-4	TRBJ1-2
CASSQDFRQGVEQYF	TRBV4-3	TRBJ2-7
CASSESGPGAYEQYF	TRBV25-1	TRBJ2-7
CASRGTGYGYTF	TRBV19	TRBJ1-2
CASRQGSNEKLFF	TRBV12-3/TRBV12-4	TRBJ1-4
CASSQDGTGGQETQYF	TRBV4-2	TRBJ2-5
CASSHMTGRTEAFF	TRBV3-1/TRBV3-2	TRBJ1-1
CASSIPEPNEKLFF	TRBV19	TRBJ1-4
CASSPGTGNYEQYF	TRBV4-1	TRBJ2-7
CASTAGTGSYEQYF	TRBV2	TRBJ2-7
CASSLVPGTGDYEQYF	TRBV5-4	TRBJ2-7
CASSPMTDYEQYF	TRBV12-1	TRBJ2-7
CASSVRSGGTSTDTQYF	TRBV9	TRBJ2-3